Shown below are 28 T cell receptor beta chains from a single sample sequenced in a study of T cell repertoires in cytomegalovirus infection. TCRdb re-called the reads through MiXCR, storing one row per CDR3 protein. The top ten hold around 9.5% of the sample, which has a few hundred thousand distinct CDR3 sequences, roughly 15% seen once. Sequenced: PBMCs. The receptors were gathered from a human donor in good health (CMV status not recorded). Some clones in this sample may be carry-over from other donors' samples.

This clonotype was recorded many times. V and J are TRBV28 and TRBJ2-2; D is undetermined. The CDR3 has 14 residues. Germline CDR1 MDHEN, CDR2 SYDVKM. V lost 6 bases and J 7 bases, leaving 15 bases between the germline ends. CDR3 nucleotide sequence: TGTGCCAGCAGGATCCCAATAGTAGGCGGGGAGCTGTTTTTT. Amino acid sequence: CASRIPIVGGELFF. The full variable domain, completed using reference TRBV28 and TRBJ2-2, is DVKVTQSSRYLVKRTGEKVFLECVQDMDHENMFWYRQDPGLGLRLIYFSYDVKMKEKGDIPEGYSVSREKKERFSLILESASTNQTSMYLCASRIPIVGGELFFGEGSRLTVL.

The chain carries TRBV20-1 and TRBJ1-1; no clear D gene. The CDR3 has 14 amino acids. V lost 5 bases and J lost 4, with 17 bases in between. Looked up from germline, CDR1 is DFQATT and CDR2 is SNEGSKA (reference sequence). The CDR3 reads CSALRHWRITEAFF. CDR3 in DNA: TGCAGTGCTCTCAGACACTGGAGGATCACTGAAGCTTTCTTT.

In DNA form, the CDR3 reads TGTGCCAGCAACCCGAATGAGGGCAGTAATGAGCAGTTCTTC. Amino acids: CASNPNEGSNEQFF. The chain employs TRBV25-1 and TRBJ2-1, with D perhaps matching TRBD2 (5 bases). Per germline, CDR1 MGHDK and CDR2 SYGVNS. The length of the CDR3 is 14 residues. V was cut by 7 bases and J by 7 bases, with 17 bases left in between.

This chain connects TRBV28 to TRBJ1-5; no reliable D call. This CDR3 spans 12 amino acids. V lost 7 bases and J lost 3, with 7 bases in between. Germline loops: CDR1 MDHEN, CDR2 SYDVKM. CDR3 residues: CASNSNNQPQHF. DNA for the CDR3: TGTGCCAGCAACTCGAACAATCAGCCCCAGCATTTT.

The chain couples TRBV29-1 to TRBJ1-1, with D perhaps matching TRBD1 (5 bases). Looked up from germline, CDR1 is SQVTM and CDR2 is ANQGSEA. Between the trimmed V and J ends, which lost 6 bases and 11 bases, there was a span of 16 bases. This CDR3 spans 11 amino acids. CDR3 coding DNA: TGCAGCGTCGAGGACCTAGGGGAGGCTTTCTTT. Translated: CSVEDLGEAFF.

This clonotype appeared many times. CDR3: CASSLAPGGDYEQYF. Here the CDR3 DNA reads TGTGCCAGCAGCTTAGCCCCAGGGGGGGACTACGAGCAGTACTTC. The chain employs TRBV7-2 and TRBJ2-7; D is perhaps TRBD1 or TRBD2 (7 bases each). CDR3 length: 15 amino acids. Germline CDR1 is SGHTA and CDR2 is FQGNSA. Trimming left V 0 bases short and J 3 bases short, with 12 bases between. Supplemented by reference TRBV7-2 and TRBJ2-7, the full variable domain reads GAGVSQSPSNKVTEKGKDVELRCDPISGHTALYWYRQSLGQGLEFLIYFQGNSAPDKSGLPSDRFSAERTGGSVSTLTIQRTQQEDSAVYLCASSLAPGGDYEQYFGPGTRLTVT.

The genes are TRBV29-1 and TRBJ1-1, with D possibly being TRBD1 (5 bases). Germline values: CDR1 SQVTM, CDR2 ANQGSEA. CDR3 size: 12 residues. Trimming removed 4 bases from V and 2 bases from J, with 8 bases in between. The CDR3 nucleotides are TGCAGCGTTGTCGGGGCCAACACTGAAGCTTTCTTT. Translated, it gives CSVVGANTEAFF.

This clonotype was seen a few times. CDR3 DNA: TGCAGCGTTCTCGCCCGGTCCAGAGGCGGTCCGCACCACAATGAGCAGTTCTTC. It codes for CSVLARSRGGPHHNEQFF. The J gene is TRBJ2-1, the V gene TRBV29-1; D is undetermined. V gave up 5 bases and J gave up 5 bases, with 28 bases separating them. Germline assignment: CDR1 SQVTM and CDR2 ANQGSEA. The length of the CDR3 is 18 residues.

In this sample, this clonotype turned up many times. The chain is built from TRBV7-2 and TRBJ2-4; D is unresolved. CDR3 length: 15 residues. CDR1 is SGHTA, CDR2 FQGNSA, per germline. V dropped 2 bases and J dropped 1 base, with 9 bases sitting between them. The CDR3 DNA reads as TGTGCCAGCAGCTTAAACGGTTGGGCCAAAAACATTCAGTACTTC. Protein product: CASSLNGWAKNIQYF.

Many counts were recorded for this clonotype. This chain connects TRBV7-9 to TRBJ1-2, with D tentatively TRBD1 (5 bases). Germline CDR1 reads SEHNR; CDR2 reads FQNEAQ (reference sequence). CDR3 length: 15 residues. The V end lost 5 bases, the J end lost 1 base, and 14 bases lay between the germline ends. CDR3 nucleotide sequence: TGTGCCAGCAGCCTCGGAGCGGGGGTTAACTATGGCTACACCTTC. This gives the protein CASSLGAGVNYGYTF.

This clonotype occurred many times. The V and J genes are TRBV28 and TRBJ2-3, with D unresolved. CDR3 length: 14 amino acids. V lost 9 bases and J 2 bases, leaving 15 bases between the germline ends. Per germline, CDR1 MDHEN and CDR2 SYDVKM. Here the CDR3 DNA reads TGTGCCAGTACTCCCGCCGGCTACACAGATACGCAGTATTTT. It translates to CASTPAGYTDTQYF.

In its sample, this clonotype was seen many times. This rearrangement joins TRBV28 to TRBJ1-2; no reliable D call. V was pared by 3 bases and J by 6 bases, with 14 bases between. Germline V gene lookup returns CDR1 MDHEN and CDR2 SYDVKM. There are 14 residues in the CDR3. The CDR3 DNA is TGTGCCAGCAGTTTTGTTCTGGCCAATGATGGCTACACCTTC. It codes for CASSFVLANDGYTF.

This chain joins TRBV28 and TRBJ2-2; D tentatively reads TRBD1 or TRBD2 (5 bases each). The V end was cut by 8 bases, the J end by 0 bases, with 13 bases between. Germline lookup yields CDR1 MDHEN and CDR2 SYDVKM. The length of the CDR3 is 15 residues. The CDR3 loop reads CASGRRGSNTGELFF. CDR3 DNA: TGTGCCAGCGGCCGACGGGGCTCGAACACCGGGGAGCTGTTTTTT.

Only a few counts were recorded for this clonotype. The V gene is TRBV11-2, the J gene TRBJ1-1, with no clear D. Germline CDR1 reads SGHAT; CDR2 reads FQNNGV. This CDR3 region has 14 residues. V shed 0 bases and J shed 0 bases, with 5 bases lying between them. The CDR3 DNA reads as TGTGCCAGCAGCTTAGAGGCGATGAACACTGAAGCTTTCTTT. It codes for CASSLEAMNTEAFF.

This clonotype was found a few times. The chain recombines TRBV7-6 with TRBJ2-2, with 10 bases aligning to TRBD1. Germline V gene data show CDR1 as SGHVS and CDR2 as FNYEAQ. The CDR3 loop spans 15 amino acids. Losses at the gene ends were 5 bases for V and 6 bases for J; bases not matched to a gene: 6. The CDR3: CASSPWDRGSGELFF. CDR3 coding DNA: TGTGCCAGCAGCCCCTGGGACAGGGGATCCGGGGAGCTGTTTTTT.

The J gene is TRBJ1-5, the V gene TRBV7-9; D is undetermined. Per germline, CDR1 SEHNR and CDR2 FQNEAQ (reference sequence). The V end lost 2 bases, the J end lost 0 bases, and 5 bases lay between the germline ends. The CDR3 loop spans 14 amino acids. In nucleotides, the CDR3 is TGTGCCAGCAGCTTATCAGATAGCAATCAGCCCCAGCATTTT. Translating it yields CASSLSDSNQPQHF.

V is TRBV29-1 and J is TRBJ2-1; 8 bases line up with TRBD1. The V gene end was trimmed by 4 bases and the J gene end by 4 bases; junction bases not matched to a gene: 0. This CDR3 has 12 residues. CDR1 SQVTM and CDR2 ANQGSEA come from the germline V gene. The CDR3 region has the DNA TGCAGCGTTGGACAGGGGTACAATGAGCAGTTCTTC. It codes for CSVGQGYNEQFF.

V is TRBV28 and J is TRBJ2-2; no firm D call. Germline-derived CDR1 and CDR2 are MDHEN and SYDVKM. The CDR3 sequence is 12 residues long. Trimming left V 10 bases short and J 5 bases short, with 11 bases between. The CDR3 region is CATDQVTGELFF. The CDR3 bases are TGTGCCACAGATCAGGTTACCGGGGAGCTGTTTTTT.

This chain joins TRBV29-1 and TRBJ1-4; D gene uncertain. Germline V lookup: CDR1 SQVTM, CDR2 ANQGSEA. The V gene lost 4 bases and the J gene lost 8 bases, with 5 bases spanning the gap. The CDR3 has 10 amino acids. CDR3 nucleotides: TGCAGCGTTGGTGGAGAAAAACTGTTTTTT. This encodes CSVGGEKLFF.

This clonotype has a count of ten or more. V and J are TRBV19 and TRBJ1-1, with D hard to call. The CDR3 loop spans 13 amino acids. Per the germline V gene, CDR1 is LNHDA and CDR2 is SQIVND (reference sequence). V was clipped by 6 bases and J by 4 bases, with 12 bases between them. CDR3 in amino acids: CASRLAEGTEAFF. Written as DNA, the CDR3 is TGTGCCAGTAGACTCGCAGAAGGCACTGAAGCTTTCTTT.

The table lists this clonotype with many counts. This chain uses TRBV7-2 with TRBJ2-7; 9 bases line up with TRBD1. V lost 0 bases and J lost 5; bases outside the gene matches: 11. Germline V gene lookup returns CDR1 SGHTA and CDR2 FQGNSA. CDR3 length equals 17 residues. CDR3 amino acids: CASSLASIQGARNEQYF. CDR3 nucleotides: TGTGCCAGCAGCTTAGCGAGTATACAGGGGGCGAGGAACGAGCAGTACTTC.

This chain links TRBV25-1 with TRBJ2-7; no firm D call. Trimming removed 3 bases at V and 7 bases at J, with 10 bases between. Looked up from germline, CDR1 is MGHDK and CDR2 is SYGVNS. This CDR3 is 12 amino acids long. In nucleotides, the CDR3 is TGTGCCAGCAGTGAGAATAGCCCGGAGCAGTACTTC. Its translation: CASSENSPEQYF.

This clonotype was detected ten times or more. This sequence joins TRBV7-6 and TRBJ2-7; D unclear. The CDR3 sequence is 13 residues long. Germline CDR1 is SGHVS and CDR2 is FNYEAQ. The V and J ends lost 4 bases and 5 bases respectively, with 12 bases between them. The CDR3 DNA follows: TGTGCCAGCAGCTCCCAAGAGAAGGACGAGCAGTACTTC. It codes for CASSSQEKDEQYF.

This clonotype was counted at least ten times. The gene calls are TRBV28 and TRBJ2-1, with D unresolved. The CDR3 has 14 amino acids. Germline V CDR1 and CDR2: MDHEN, SYDVKM. Trimming took off 5 bases at V and 5 bases at J, with 13 bases between the two ends. This chain's CDR3 is CASSRLDINNEQFF. Written as DNA, the CDR3 is TGTGCCAGCAGTCGACTCGACATTAACAATGAGCAGTTCTTC. Full variable domain (missing parts from reference TRBV28 and TRBJ2-1): DVKVTQSSRYLVKRTGEKVFLECVQDMDHENMFWYRQDPGLGLRLIYFSYDVKMKEKGDIPEGYSVSREKKERFSLILESASTNQTSMYLCASSRLDINNEQFFGPGTRLTVL.

The chain combines TRBV4-3 with TRBJ2-7; 8 nucleotides match TRBD2. Trimming removed 0 bases from V and 2 bases from J; junction bases left unmatched: 9. The CDR3 covers 17 residues. Germline V CDR1 and CDR2: LGHNA, YSLEER. CDR3 coding DNA: TGCGCCAGCAGCCAAGATGTGGTGCGGGAGGTAGCCTACGAGCAGTACTTC. Its translation is CASSQDVVREVAYEQYF.

In its sample, this clonotype was seen a few times. The gene calls are TRBV12-3 or TRBV12-4 and TRBJ1-2, with 9 positions matching TRBD1. The CDR3 has 13 residues. J was trimmed by 7 bases and V by 1 base; bases with no gene match: 1. The CDR3 is CASSLVDRGGYTF. The CDR3, as DNA: TGTGCCAGCAGTTTAGTGGACAGGGGTGGCTACACCTTC.

This clonotype was found a few times. V usage is TRBV6-1 and J usage is TRBJ1-4; 10 nucleotides match TRBD1. Germline CDR1 and CDR2: MNHNS and SASEGT. V shed 9 bases, J shed 7 bases, and the junction held 5 bases outside the gene matches. The CDR3 runs 13 residues. CDR3 DNA sequence: TGTGCCAGTTCTTGGGACAGGGGTGAAAAACTGTTTTTT. This sequence encodes CASSWDRGEKLFF.

This clonotype was observed at least ten times. The rearrangement uses TRBV7-8 and TRBJ2-2; 9 bases align to TRBD1. V dropped 5 bases and J dropped 6; count of bases not matched to a gene: 7. CDR1 SGHVS and CDR2 FQNEAQ come from the germline V gene. This CDR3 has 15 amino acids. The CDR3 DNA reads TGTGCCAGCAGCCCCGGGACAGGGATCCCCGGGGAGCTGTTTTTT. This translates into CASSPGTGIPGELFF.